Sequencing of this T cell receptor beta chain was carried out in a study of blood T cell repertoires in COVID-19. Overall study: The samples span acute and convalescent COVID-19 from the United States, Italy and Spain. The analysed material was cDNA or gDNA that came from T cells, B-cell-depleted T cells, or PBMCs.

Authors' methods: By means of reference gene primer amplification, nucleated cell counts were estimated. This table comes from immunoSEQ multiplex PCR, and its TCRdb copy is limited to in-frame clones, with some not included. The V and J calls and clone size are taken from that table; D and trimming were inferred from the DNA. Counted here are 150,000 to 200,000 clones, approximately 80% occurring once; the ten biggest clones make up about 14%. The CDR3 covers 16 residues. Losses at the gene ends were 1 base for V and 5 bases for J; bases not matched to a gene: 7. Germline CDR1 MNHEY, CDR2 SVGAGI. This TCR was recovered from a woman older than 75 with acute or convalescent COVID-19. Sequencing was done on a sample of peripheral blood. The V gene is TRBV6-5, the J gene TRBJ2-2; 7 positions match TRBD2. Here the CDR3 reads CASSYFGGGSTGELFF. In DNA form, the CDR3 reads TGTGCCAGCAGTTACTTCGGGGGAGGGAGTACCGGGGAGCTGTTTTTT.